This T cell receptor beta chain emerged from a study of CD8+ T cells in alopecia areata. V gave up 3 bases and J gave up 5 bases; unmatched junction bases: 5. This CDR3 has 13 amino acids. Looked up from germline, CDR1 is GTSNPN and CDR2 is SVGIG (reference sequence). Comments on this clone: Antigen specificity is unknown.

RNA extraction and reverse transcription yielded cDNA as sequencing template. Sequencing was performed with immunoSEQ multiplex PCR; in TCRdb, only in-frame clones are kept and a portion is missing. The repertoire includes 200,000 to 250,000 clones, 64% of them detected once, and about 4% sits in the top ten. Study findings and constraints: Scalp sequencing also captures normal skin's resident alphabeta T cells.

Treatment denoted: oral pan-JAK inhibitor, 5-10 mg twice daily. The chain links TRBV30 to TRBJ2-7; TRBD1 matches 9 bases. The receptor was isolated from a human donor with alopecia areata. Specimen: CD4+ T cells sorted from blood, collected at week 4, from a patient treated with tofacitinib. CDR3 DNA: TGTGCCTGGAGGGGGACAGGGTCCCACGAGCAGTACTTC. It is translated as CAWRGTGSHEQYF.